This TCR beta chain was observed in a study of shared clonotypes between healthy human individuals. Study information: Per donor, CD8 memory used one plate, CD8 naive used two, CD4 memory used three and CD4 naive used three.

Profiling relied on immunoSEQ multiplex PCR, and the TCRdb table lists in-frame clones only, not all of them. Of 2 million to 3 million clones listed, over 85% are singletons. With respect to this clone: Antigen specificity is unknown.

General study points: An expected dependence of interdonor clonotype sharing on sequencing depth was noted.

Donors were healthy HIV-negative adults without recent acute infections or vaccinations. Sequencing was done on a sample of naive CD4+ T cells from PBMCs. Subset defined: CD45RA+ positively selected. The sequence derives from a man aged 18 to 30 in good health. Some clones in this sample may be carry-over from other donors' samples.

The CDR3: CASSALRGLPVPQHF. The CDR3 nucleotides read TGTGCCAGCAGTGCCCTAAGGGGGCTCCCTGTTCCCCAGCATTTT. The gene calls are TRBV6-1 and TRBJ1-5, with 7 bases identical to TRBD1. Germline CDR1 reads MNHNS; CDR2 reads SASEGT. This CDR3 spans 15 amino acids. Germline trimming cut 4 bases from V and 10 bases from J; bases unmatched to any gene: 13.